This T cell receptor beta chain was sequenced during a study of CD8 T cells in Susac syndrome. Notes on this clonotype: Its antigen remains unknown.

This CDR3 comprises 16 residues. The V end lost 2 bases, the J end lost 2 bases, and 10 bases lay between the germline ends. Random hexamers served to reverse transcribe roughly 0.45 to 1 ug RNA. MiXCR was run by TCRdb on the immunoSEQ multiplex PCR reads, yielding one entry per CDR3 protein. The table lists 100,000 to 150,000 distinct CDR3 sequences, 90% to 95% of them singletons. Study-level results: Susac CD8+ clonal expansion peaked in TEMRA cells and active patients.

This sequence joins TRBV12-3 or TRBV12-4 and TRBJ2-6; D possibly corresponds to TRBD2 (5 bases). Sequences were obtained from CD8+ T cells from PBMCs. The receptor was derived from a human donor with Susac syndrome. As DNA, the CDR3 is TGTGCCAGCAGTTTATCAGGACTTCCTGGGGCCAACGTCCTGACTTTC. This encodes CASSLSGLPGANVLTF.